These 22 T cell receptor beta chains originate from one sample sequenced in a study of graft-versus-host responses after intestinal transplantation. Generated by immunoSEQ multiplex PCR, the TCRdb table keeps only in-frame clones and is missing some. The table includes about 97,000 clones, approximately 90% detected once. This specimen was PBMCs, taken approximately 470 days after intestinal transplant. The receptors come from a human patient who received an intestinal transplant, so some T cells may come from the graft donor.

The genes are TRBV5-4 and TRBJ2-7; TRBD2 matches at 14 bases. With V trimmed by 4 bases and J by 3 bases, 3 bases remained unmatched. This CDR3 contains 15 residues. Germline V CDR1 and CDR2: SGHNT, YYREEE (reference sequence). The chain's CDR3 is CASSGLAGGLYEQYF. The DNA of the CDR3 is TGTGCCAGCAGCGGACTAGCGGGGGGCCTCTACGAGCAGTACTTC.

Notes on this clone: One end of the junction varies from germline; a read error may be responsible. The chain recombines TRBV15 with TRBJ1-1; possibly TRBD1 for D (6 bases). Germline CDR1 LNHNV, CDR2 YYDKDF (reference sequence). The CDR3 consists of 13 residues. The CDR3 region has the DNA TGTGCCACCGGCAGGGGTATGAACACTGAAGCTTTCTTT. Its translation: CATGRGMNTEAFF.

The rearrangement joins TRBV11-2 to TRBJ2-7, with D possibly being TRBD1 or TRBD2 (5 bases each). This CDR3 has 15 amino acids. Germline CDR1 reads SGHAT; CDR2 reads FQNNGV. Trimming left V 3 bases short and J 3 bases short, with 15 bases between. This CDR3 reads CASSFGMGDGYEQYF. CDR3 DNA: TGTGCCAGCAGCTTTGGGATGGGGGACGGCTACGAGCAGTACTTC.

The chain couples TRBV10-3 to TRBJ1-2, with a tentative D call TRBD1 (5 bases). The germline gives CDR1 ENHRY, CDR2 SYGVKD. Trimming took 7 bases from V and 2 from J, leaving 11 bases between them. The length of the CDR3 is 13 residues. This CDR3 reads CAITDGGNYGYTF. As DNA, the CDR3 is TGTGCCATCACCGACGGGGGGAACTATGGCTACACCTTC.

The V and J genes are TRBV4-1 and TRBJ1-1, with 8 positions matching TRBD1. Germline V gene data show CDR1 as MGHRA and CDR2 as YSYEKL. The CDR3 covers 15 residues. With 4 bases clipped from V and 0 bases from J, the junction kept 4 bases outside the gene matches. The CDR3 region is CASSPQGALNTEAFF. The CDR3 nucleotides are TGCGCCAGCAGCCCTCAGGGGGCGCTGAACACTGAAGCTTTCTTT.

The rearrangement joins TRBV4-2 to TRBJ2-3; D is possibly TRBD2 (7 bases). In germline, CDR1 is LGHNA, CDR2 YNFKEQ. There are 14 residues in the CDR3. The V end was cut by 4 bases, the J end by 5 bases, with 13 bases between. The DNA for the CDR3 is TGTGCCAGCAGCCCGGAGGGGGGGCTAGATACGCAGTATTTT. This sequence encodes CASSPEGGLDTQYF.

J is TRBJ1-1 and V is TRBV20-1; D may be TRBD1 (5 bases). The CDR3 is 11 amino acids. V was cut by 5 bases and J by 6 bases, with 10 bases left in between. Germline CDR1 is DFQATT and CDR2 is SNEGSKA (reference sequence). This CDR3 reads CSALGGAEAFF. The CDR3 region has the DNA TGCAGTGCTCTTGGGGGGGCTGAAGCTTTCTTT.

The chain has TRBV5-1 and TRBJ2-5; D is possibly TRBD1 or TRBD2 (5 bases each). TRBJ2-7 explains the end of the DNA better; the J call may be wrong. The CDR3 extends over 16 amino acids. The germline CDR1 and CDR2 sequences are SGHRS and YFSETQ. The CDR3 coding sequence is TGCGCCAGCAGCTTGGCGGGGACGGGATTCTCCTACGAGCAGTACTTC. It codes for CASSLAGTGFSYEQYF.

This chain uses TRBV2 with TRBJ1-4; unclear D gene. Per the germline V gene, CDR1 is SNHLY and CDR2 is FYNNEI. Deletions cut 7 bases from V and 4 bases from J, with 16 bases between. CDR3 length: 15 amino acids. CDR3 protein: CASMGRVLGNEKLFF. The DNA of the CDR3 is TGTGCCAGCATGGGTAGGGTTTTGGGTAATGAAAAACTGTTTTTT.

The chain links TRBV18 to TRBJ1-2; 7 bases map to TRBD1. With V trimmed by 0 bases and J by 0 bases, 1 base remained unmatched. The CDR3 is 15 amino acids. Germline CDR1 reads KGHSH; CDR2 reads LQKENI. In nucleotides, the CDR3 is TGTGCCAGCTCACCACCGGGACAGCCTAACTATGGCTACACCTTC. Protein product: CASSPPGQPNYGYTF.

The rearrangement joins TRBV15 to TRBJ2-5; no clear D gene. Germline V gives CDR1 LNHNV, CDR2 YYDKDF (reference sequence). The CDR3 covers 12 residues. V lost 1 base and J lost 5, with 5 bases in between. CDR3 coding DNA: TGTGCCACCAGCAGAGTAGGGGAGACCCAGTACTTC. Its protein product is CATSRVGETQYF.

The table lists this clone with a count of one. The V and J genes are TRBV7-8 and TRBJ1-5, with unresolved D. The CDR3 has 13 residues. V shed 5 bases and J shed 5 bases, with 10 bases lying between them. The germline CDR1 and CDR2 sequences are SGHVS and FQNEAQ. This chain's CDR3 is CASSPASDQPQHF. The CDR3 nucleotides are TGTGCCAGCAGCCCCGCCAGTGATCAGCCCCAGCATTTT.

The V and J genes are TRBV7-9 and TRBJ2-2; D gene uncertain. Germline V CDR1 and CDR2: SEHNR, FQNEAQ (reference sequence). There are 14 residues in the CDR3. The germline V and J ends were trimmed by 3 bases and 7 bases, with 12 bases remaining between them. CDR3 residues: CASSFVPVDGELFF. For the CDR3, the DNA is TGTGCCAGCAGCTTCGTTCCAGTAGACGGGGAGCTGTTTTTT. The full variable domain, its missing parts supplied by reference TRBV7-9 and TRBJ2-2, is DTGVSQNPRHKITKRGQNVTFRCDPISEHNRLYWYRQTLGQGPEFLTYFQNEAQLEKSRLLSDRFSAERPKGSFSTLEIQRTEQGDSAMYLCASSFVPVDGELFFGEGSRLTVL.

Only one count was recorded for this clone. V usage is TRBV9 and J usage is TRBJ1-2, with D perhaps TRBD1 (5 bases). The CDR3 is 13 residues long. The germline gives CDR1 SGDLS, CDR2 YYNGEE. V was clipped by 2 bases and J by 6 bases, with 11 bases between them. The CDR3, as DNA: TGTGCCAGCAGCGTTGGGGACGGAGATGGCTACACCTTC. It encodes CASSVGDGDGYTF.

This chain links TRBV6-1 with TRBJ2-7; no reliable D call. CDR1 and CDR2 (germline): MNHNS, SASEGT. The CDR3 has 15 amino acids. The ends were cut back, 2 bases at V and 0 bases at J, with 11 bases in the middle. The CDR3 here is CASSESLAPSYEQYF. The CDR3 DNA reads as TGTGCCAGCAGTGAAAGTTTGGCCCCCTCCTACGAGCAGTACTTC.

This chain connects TRBV7-2 to TRBJ1-1, with 7 bases lining up with TRBD1. J was trimmed by 3 bases and V by 1 base; bases with no gene match: 5. Germline V lookup: CDR1 SGHTA, CDR2 FQGNSA. The CDR3 is 15 residues long. The CDR3 nucleotides read TGTGCCAGCAGCTTAGAGGGGGCGCGGTACACTGAAGCTTTCTTT. Translated: CASSLEGARYTEAFF. Full variable domain (remainder filled in from reference TRBV7-2 and TRBJ1-1): GAGVSQSPSNKVTEKGKDVELRCDPISGHTALYWYRQSLGQGLEFLIYFQGNSAPDKSGLPSDRFSAERTGGSVSTLTIQRTQQEDSAVYLCASSLEGARYTEAFFGQGTRLTVV.

The gene calls are TRBV7-9 and TRBJ2-3, with D hard to call. CDR1 and CDR2 from the germline V gene are SEHNR and FQNEAQ (reference sequence). This CDR3 comprises 13 residues. Between the trimmed V and J ends, which lost 5 bases and 4 bases, there was a span of 10 bases. CDR3 DNA sequence: TGTGCCAGCAGCCTACATGGGGCAGATACGCAGTATTTT. As protein: CASSLHGADTQYF.

Notes on this clone: This CDR3 fails to terminate in the conserved phenylalanine or tryptophan, so it likely reflects a read error. The chain employs TRBV10-3 and TRBJ1-5, with a possible D match to TRBD1 (5 bases). The CDR3 contains 12 residues. Germline-derived CDR1 and CDR2 are ENHRY and SYGVKD. Between the trimmed V and J ends, which lost 6 bases and 6 bases, there was a span of 9 bases. CDR3 loop: CAIRRGSQPQHL. The CDR3 DNA reads as TGTGCCATCAGGAGGGGCAGTCAGCCCCAGCATCTT.

This clone was counted once. The chain combines TRBV7-8 with TRBJ1-5; D not certain. The CDR3 has 11 amino acids. CDR1 is SGHVS, CDR2 FQNEAQ, per germline. Trimming removed 5 bases from V and 9 bases from J, with 8 bases in between. CDR3 in amino acids: CASSPPRPQHF. CDR3 nucleotide sequence: TGTGCCAGCAGCCCACCGCGGCCCCAGCATTTT.

The rearrangement joins TRBV7-8 to TRBJ1-5; TRBD1 matches 7 bases. Germline trimming cut 1 base from V and 5 bases from J; bases unmatched to any gene: 2. Germline CDR1 SGHVS, CDR2 FQNEAQ. The CDR3 spans 14 residues. The CDR3 nucleotides read TGTGCCAGCAGCTTAGGGGGACAGTATCAGCCCCAGCATTTT. Protein: CASSLGGQYQPQHF. Filled out from reference TRBV7-8 and TRBJ1-5, the complete variable domain reads GAGVSQSPRYKVAKRGQDVALRCDPISGHVSLFWYQQALGQGPEFLTYFQNEAQLDKSGLPSDRFFAERPEGSVSTLKIQRTQQEDSAVYLCASSLGGQYQPQHFGDGTRLSIL.

The rearrangement links TRBV18 to TRBJ2-5, with D perhaps assigned TRBD1 or TRBD2 (5 bases each). CDR1 KGHSH and CDR2 LQKENI come from the germline V gene. The V end lost 6 bases, the J end lost 6 bases, and 17 bases lay between the germline ends. CDR3 size: 14 residues. The CDR3 nucleotides read TGTGCCAGCTCTTCAAATGGGGGTGAAAAGACCCAGTACTTC. Translated: CASSSNGGEKTQYF.

This chain connects TRBV19 to TRBJ1-6; 7 bases fit TRBD1. CDR1 is LNHDA, CDR2 SQIVND, per germline (reference sequence). The junction had 5 bases not matched to a gene; V was cut back by 4 bases and J by 8 bases. This CDR3 is 14 amino acids long. CDR3 DNA sequence: TGTGCCAGTAGTAGGGACAGATTTCATTCACCCCTCCACTTT. It yields the protein CASSRDRFHSPLHF.